Listed here are 17 T cell receptor beta chains from one sample, sequenced in a study of cytomegalovirus exposure and HLA in healthy donors. PCR involved 60 Vbeta and 13 Jbeta primers. Only in-frame clones appear in the TCRdb table, and some are missing; sequencing was by immunoSEQ multiplex PCR. The sample gives under 200,000 clones, roughly three quarters of which show up once; 6.5% to 9% is in the top ten. Sequencing input: PBMCs. These receptor sequences come from a woman aged 40 to 50 in good health and CMV-seropositive.

The chain couples TRBV6-1 to TRBJ2-4; D not resolved. The germline V gene has CDR1 MNHNS and CDR2 SASEGT. V lost 4 bases and J 2 bases, leaving 15 bases between the germline ends. CDR3 length: 16 amino acids. In nucleotides, the CDR3 is TGTGCCAGCAGTGGTTGGAGCGATGGGTCCAAAAACATTCAGTACTTC. Translation: CASSGWSDGSKNIQYF.

The V and J genes are TRBV10-3 and TRBJ1-2; D is unresolved. The germline V gene has CDR1 ENHRY and CDR2 SYGVKD. Between the trimmed V and J ends, which lost 2 bases and 8 bases, there was a span of 12 bases. The CDR3 is made up of 13 amino acids. CDR3 nucleotide sequence: TGTGCCATCAGTGAGGTCTATGAGGGAGGCTACACCTTC. Encoded protein: CAISEVYEGGYTF.

This chain connects TRBV29-1 to TRBJ2-2; 8 nucleotides line up with TRBD2. Unmatched junction bases numbered 2, after V lost 1 base and J lost 7 bases. Germline V gene sequence: CDR1 SQVTM, CDR2 ANQGSEA. The CDR3 covers 13 residues. The CDR3, as DNA: TGCAGCGTTGAAGGACTAGCGAGCGGGGAGCTGTTTTTT. Protein sequence: CSVEGLASGELFF.

The rearrangement links TRBV5-1 to TRBJ1-1; D might be TRBD1 (5 bases). Germline loops: CDR1 SGHRS, CDR2 YFSETQ. Trimming pared 0 bases from V and 4 bases from J, leaving 13 bases between. The CDR3 has 15 amino acids. The CDR3: CASSLEDWGTTEAFF. CDR3 bases: TGCGCCAGCAGCTTGGAGGATTGGGGCACCACTGAAGCTTTCTTT. Full variable domain (rest looked up from reference TRBV5-1 and TRBJ1-1): KAGVTQTPRYLIKTRGQQVTLSCSPISGHRSVSWYQQTPGQGLQFLFEYFSETQRNKGNFPGRFSGRQFSNSRSEMNVSTLELGDSALYLCASSLEDWGTTEAFFGQGTRLTVV.

This clone was detected a few times. The chain employs TRBV7-2 and TRBJ1-2; tentative D call: TRBD1 (5 bases). The CDR3 is made up of 11 amino acids. Germline V lookup: CDR1 SGHTA, CDR2 FQGNSA. With 10 bases removed from V and 7 bases from J, the gap between germline ends came to 13 bases. As DNA, the CDR3 is TGTGCCATTGGGGCAGCAGTTGGCTACACCTTC. Its translation is CAIGAAVGYTF.

Of note for this clone: Other DNA sequences in the sample encode the same CDR3. The chain uses TRBV5-1 and TRBJ1-1; the match to TRBD1 covers 11 bases. The CDR3 consists of 13 residues. Germline lookup yields CDR1 SGHRS and CDR2 YFSETQ. The J segment lost 4 bases and the V segment lost 4 bases, leaving 0 bases of the junction unmatched. This chain's CDR3 is CASSGTGGTEAFF. For the CDR3, the DNA is TGCGCCAGCAGCGGGACAGGGGGCACTGAAGCTTTCTTT.

The chain has TRBV2 and TRBJ1-3; 7 bases agree with TRBD1. The J segment lost 2 bases and the V segment lost 6 bases, leaving 4 bases of the junction unmatched. The CDR3 is 14 amino acids. Germline loops: CDR1 SNHLY, CDR2 FYNNEI. The CDR3 is CASSTTGAGNTIYF. The CDR3 DNA follows: TGTGCCAGCAGCACAACAGGGGCTGGAAACACCATATATTTT.

This clone was counted a single time. The V and J genes are TRBV2 and TRBJ1-5; 9 nucleotides line up with TRBD1. The CDR3 runs to 13 residues. V shed 7 bases, J shed 5 bases, and the junction held 3 bases outside the gene matches. Germline V gene data show CDR1 as SNHLY and CDR2 as FYNNEI. Here the CDR3 reads CASNRDRDQPQHF. The CDR3 DNA reads as TGTGCCAGCAACCGGGACAGGGATCAGCCCCAGCATTTT.

The chain uses TRBV5-1 and TRBJ1-2; TRBD1 matches 8 bases. The CDR3 is 15 amino acids. The trim removed 7 bases at V and 3 bases at J, leaving 11 bases unmatched. Germline lookup yields CDR1 SGHRS and CDR2 YFSETQ. The CDR3 DNA sequence: TGCGCCAGCTCCTTGGACAGGGCTGGCTACTATGGCTACACCTTC. Protein: CASSLDRAGYYGYTF.

This clone was seen more than once but under ten times. The V and J genes are TRBV27 and TRBJ1-4, with 8 bases lining up with TRBD1. J gave up 5 bases and V 4 bases, and 12 bases lay outside the gene matches. The CDR3 extends over 17 amino acids. The V gene's germline CDR1 is MNHEY and CDR2 SMNVEV (reference sequence). CDR3 loop: CASSSYGQGGINEKLFF. In DNA, the CDR3 is TGTGCCAGCAGTTCCTACGGACAGGGCGGGATAAATGAAAAACTGTTTTTT.

This clone was seen only a few times. At one end, the junction sequence differs from germline, possibly due to a read error. The chain combines TRBV7-9 with TRBJ1-2, with 12 bases aligning to TRBD1. The CDR3 has 14 residues. Germline values: CDR1 SEHNR, CDR2 FQNEAQ (reference sequence). The CDR3 coding sequence is TGTTCCAGCTCACGGGGACAGGGGGCGGGCGGCTACACCTTC. Residues: CSSSRGQGAGGYTF. Filled out from reference TRBV7-9 and TRBJ1-2, the complete variable domain reads DTGVSQNPRHKITKRGQNVTFRCDPISEHNRLYWYRQTLGQGPEFLTYFQNEAQLEKSRLLSDRFSAERPKGSFSTLEIQRTEQGDSAMYLCSSSRGQGAGGYTFGSGTRLTVV.

The genes are TRBV28 and TRBJ2-7; 7 bases align to TRBD2. CDR1 and CDR2 (germline): MDHEN, SYDVKM. V gave up 3 bases and J gave up 5 bases; unmatched junction bases: 13. This CDR3 is 16 amino acids long. The CDR3 DNA reads as TGTGCCAGCAGTTTTGGGAGGGCGACTAGATTCCACGAGCAGTACTTC. Translation gives CASSFGRATRFHEQYF.

This clone was seen a few times. The chain employs TRBV7-8 and TRBJ2-2, with 7 bases aligning to TRBD1. Germline V gives CDR1 SGHVS, CDR2 FQNEAQ. The CDR3 extends over 14 amino acids. The CDR3 region is CVCETGLRTGELFF. DNA for the CDR3: TGTGTATGCGAGACAGGGCTGCGGACCGGGGAGCTGTTTTTT.

The chain uses TRBV6-1 and TRBJ1-1, with TRBD1 matching over 7 bases. The germline CDR1 and CDR2 sequences are MNHNS and SASEGT. Trimming at V came to 8 bases and at J to 1 base, leaving 4 bases not matched to a gene. The CDR3 runs to 13 residues. The CDR3 here is CASGRTGNTEAFF. CDR3 in DNA: TGTGCCAGCGGACGGACAGGGAACACTGAAGCTTTCTTT.

This clone was detected only once. At one boundary the junction diverges from the germline segment, which might be a read error. The rearrangement uses TRBV7-9 and TRBJ1-5; 8 bases fit TRBD1. The germline V gene has CDR1 SEHNR and CDR2 FQNEAQ (reference sequence). The CDR3 runs 15 residues. The CDR3 nucleotides read TGTTCCAGCAGCCCCGGGACAGGTAGTAATCAGCCCCAGCATTTT. Its protein is CSSSPGTGSNQPQHF. The full variable domain, in which reference TRBV7-9 and TRBJ1-5 provide the parts outside the CDR3, is DTGVSQNPRHKITKRGQNVTFRCDPISEHNRLYWYRQTLGQGPEFLTYFQNEAQLEKSRLLSDRFSAERPKGSFSTLEIQRTEQGDSAMYLCSSSPGTGSNQPQHFGDGTRLSIL.

The chain combines TRBV4-1 with TRBJ2-7; 10 bases map to TRBD2. V lost 5 bases to trimming and J lost 3 bases; unmatched junction nucleotides: 7. There are 15 residues in the CDR3. Germline V CDR1 and CDR2: MGHRA, YSYEKL. The CDR3 sequence: CASSSSGGAVYEQYF. The CDR3 DNA reads TGCGCCAGCAGCTCCAGCGGGGGGGCCGTCTACGAGCAGTACTTC.

The sample holds a few counts of this clone. The chain is built from TRBV6-5 and TRBJ1-2; D not resolved. V was clipped by 5 bases and J by 4 bases, with 14 bases between them. The CDR3 is 14 amino acids. Germline loops: CDR1 MNHEY, CDR2 SVGAGI. The CDR3 here is CASSIAQDGYGYTF. The CDR3 region has the DNA TGTGCCAGCAGTATAGCGCAAGACGGCTATGGCTACACCTTC.